A selection of T cell receptor beta chains follows, all from one sample in a study of T cells in Graves' hyperthyroidism and ophthalmopathy. Each CDR3 protein gets one entry after TCRdb re-called the multiplex PCR reads with MiXCR. This table holds roughly 570,000 distinct CDR3 sequences, about 43% found once. Sequencing was carried out using peripheral blood or thyroid tissue (not recorded which). These receptors all come from a woman between 18 and 29 years old with Graves' hyperthyroidism. Both conserved end residues are part of each CDR3. A D gene is named only where the DNA matches it firmly. Size tells how often a clone was seen (once, few, many) or the class of an expanded clone, and some rows leave it out.

TRBV10-3	TRBJ2-5	-	TRBD2	TGTGCCACCAGTGGTTCCGGGACTAGCGGGGAAGAGACCCAGTACTTC	CATSGSGTSGEETQYF
TRBV24-1	TRBJ2-5	-	-	TGTGCCACCCGTACACAAGAGACCCAGTACTTC	CATRTQETQYF
TRBV15	TRBJ1-2	once	-	TGTGCCACCAGCTCTCGACGGGGGGGCTACACCTTC	CATSSRRGGYTF
TRBV29-1	TRBJ1-2	-	-	TGCAGCGTTAGACAGAATGGCTACACCTTC	CSVRQNGYTF
TRBV20-1	TRBJ1-4	many	TRBD1	TGCAGTGCCCCGACAGGGGGCGGAGAAAAACTGTTTTTT	CSAPTGGGEKLFF
TRBV11-3	TRBJ2-7	once	TRBD2	TGTGCCAGCAGTCGATATGGGTTTGCACTAGCGGGGTCCTACGAGCAGTACTTC	CASSRYGFALAGSYEQYF
TRBV2	TRBJ1-4	-	TRBD1	TGTGCCAGCAGTTTGGTAGGACAGGGGCTTTTACCAACTAATGAAAAACTGTTTTTT	CASSLVGQGLLPTNEKLFF
TRBV19	TRBJ2-7	-	-	TGTGCCAGTAGTTCAATGACAGCCTACGAGCAGTACTTC	CASSSMTAYEQYF
TRBV9	TRBJ1-2	-	TRBD1	TGCGCCAGCAGCTTAGTCAGACAGGGCGGCGGCTACACCTTC	CASSLVRQGGGYTF
TRBV29-1	TRBJ1-1	-	TRBD1	TGCAGCGTTGACCAACATACAGGGGACACTGAAGCCTTCTTT	CSVDQHTGDTEAFF
TRBV7-9	TRBJ2-5	-	TRBD2	TGTGCCAGCAGCCGAGCGGGACTAGCGGGGCAAGAGACCCAGTACTTC	CASSRAGLAGQETQYF
TRBV27	TRBJ1-1	-	TRBD1	TGTGCCAGCAAGACAGGGGGCGGACGGAACACTGAAGCTTTCTTT	CASKTGGGRNTEAFF
TRBV7-3	TRBJ1-5	-	TRBD1	TGTGCCAGCAGCTCCTCCGGGACAGGGGGGAATCAGCCCCAGCATTTT	CASSSSGTGGNQPQHF
TRBV5-8	TRBJ2-7	many	-	TGTGCCAGCAGCTTGACTTTCGCAGACTACGAGCAGTACTTC	CASSLTFADYEQYF
TRBV4-3	TRBJ2-5	few	-	TGCGCCAGCAGCCAAGGGTTCCGGGGCCCCCAAGAGACCCAGTACTTC	CASSQGFRGPQETQYF